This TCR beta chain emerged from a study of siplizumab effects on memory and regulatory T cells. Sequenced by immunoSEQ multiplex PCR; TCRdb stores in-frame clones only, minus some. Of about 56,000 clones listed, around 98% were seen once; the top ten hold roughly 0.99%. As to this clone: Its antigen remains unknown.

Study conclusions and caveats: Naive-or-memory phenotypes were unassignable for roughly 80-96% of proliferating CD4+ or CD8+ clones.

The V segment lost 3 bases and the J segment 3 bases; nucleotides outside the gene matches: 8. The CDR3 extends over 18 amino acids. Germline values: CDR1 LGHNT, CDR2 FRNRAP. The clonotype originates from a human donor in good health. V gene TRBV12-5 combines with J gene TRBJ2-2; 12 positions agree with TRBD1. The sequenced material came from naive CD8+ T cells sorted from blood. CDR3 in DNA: TGTGCTAGTGGTTTTTTCACCGGGACAGGGGGCCACACCGGGGAGCTGTTTTTT. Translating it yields CASGFFTGTGGHTGELFF.